What follows are 22 T cell receptor beta chains derived from one specimen sequenced in a study of T cell responses to AZD1222 COVID-19 vaccine. Assay used: immunoSEQ multiplex PCR; TCRdb lists only in-frame clones, some missing. The sample has some 130,000 clones, 88% seen once. Sequences were derived from peripheral blood, sampled on day 0 of AZD1222 vaccination. Receptor source: an adult in good health.

The rearrangement links TRBV27 to TRBJ2-3; 9 nucleotides match TRBD2. V lost 3 bases and J lost 0; bases outside the gene matches: 13. The CDR3 consists of 19 residues. Per the germline V gene, CDR1 is MNHEY and CDR2 is SMNVEV (reference sequence). CDR3 in amino acids: CASSFIELSGSGSTDTQYF. CDR3 bases: TGTGCCAGCAGTTTCATTGAACTTAGCGGGAGTGGAAGCACAGATACGCAGTATTTT.

The CDR3, as DNA: TGTGCCAGCAGCTTAACATCAGGGGTGGATCAGCCCCAGCATTTT. Amino acid sequence: CASSLTSGVDQPQHF. The chain employs TRBV7-2 and TRBJ1-5, with D perhaps TRBD1 (6 bases). Germline V lookup: CDR1 SGHTA, CDR2 FQGNSA. Trimming left V 2 bases short and J 5 bases short, with 13 bases between. This CDR3 comprises 15 residues. The full variable domain, in which reference TRBV7-2 and TRBJ1-5 provide the parts outside the CDR3, is GAGVSQSPSNKVTEKGKDVELRCDPISGHTALYWYRQSLGQGLEFLIYFQGNSAPDKSGLPSDRFSAERTGGSVSTLTIQRTQQEDSAVYLCASSLTSGVDQPQHFGDGTRLSIL.

The genes are TRBV5-1 and TRBJ2-7; unclear D gene. This CDR3 contains 14 residues. The V gene's germline CDR1 is SGHRS and CDR2 YFSETQ. Trimming took 3 bases from V and 2 from J, leaving 12 bases between them. CDR3: CASSSDGRAYEQYF. CDR3 in DNA: TGCGCCAGCAGCTCGGACGGACGGGCCTACGAGCAGTACTTC.

This chain links TRBV4-1 with TRBJ1-6; D is perhaps TRBD1 (5 bases). CDR1 MGHRA and CDR2 YSYEKL come from the germline V gene. V was pared by 4 bases and J by 10 bases, with 20 bases between. The CDR3 is made up of 16 amino acids. The DNA of the CDR3 is TGCGCCAGCAGCCCCGCCGGCGGGGGAACAAGGTCACCCCTCCACTTT. Translating it yields CASSPAGGGTRSPLHF.

This clone was recorded once. This rearrangement joins TRBV20-1 to TRBJ2-3; 8 bases line up with TRBD2. CDR3 length: 11 amino acids. Germline V gene sequence: CDR1 DFQATT, CDR2 SNEGSKA (reference sequence). Germline trimming cut 3 bases from V and 9 bases from J; bases unmatched to any gene: 2. The CDR3 DNA sequence: TGCAGTGCTAGGACTAGCGAGACGCAGTATTTT. It is translated as CSARTSETQYF.

The chain couples TRBV12-3 or TRBV12-4 to TRBJ2-3; perhaps TRBD1 as D (6 bases). CDR3 length: 13 amino acids. The ends were cut back, 6 bases at V and 5 bases at J, with 12 bases in the middle. The CDR3 nucleotides read TGTGCCAGCAGCCCTAGGGGGTTAGATACGCAGTATTTT. It specifies CASSPRGLDTQYF.

CDR3 protein: CASSFTRTANTEAFF. CDR3 in DNA: TGTGCCAGTAGTTTCACAAGGACGGCGAACACTGAAGCTTTCTTT. This sequence joins TRBV19 and TRBJ1-1; D ambiguous. V was clipped by 5 bases and J by 1 base, with 14 bases between them. The CDR3 totals 15 residues. CDR1 is LNHDA and CDR2 is SQIVND in the germline V gene (reference sequence). Using reference TRBV19 and TRBJ1-1 for the parts outside the CDR3, the full variable domain is DGGITQSPKYLFRKEGQNVTLSCEQNLNHDAMYWYRQDPGQGLRLIYYSQIVNDFQKGDIAEGYSVSREKKESFPLTVTSAQKNPTAFYLCASSFTRTANTEAFFGQGTRLTVV.

This clone was seen just once. This chain uses TRBV19 with TRBJ1-5; D perhaps matches TRBD1 (6 bases). The CDR3 totals 18 residues. Trimming left V 11 bases short and J 0 bases short, with 26 bases between. Per germline, CDR1 LNHDA and CDR2 SQIVND (reference sequence). CDR3 sequence: CASQRDPTGTYSNQPQHF. CDR3 nucleotides: TGTGCCTCCCAAAGGGACCCAACAGGGACCTATAGCAATCAGCCCCAGCATTTT.

The chain is built from TRBV9 and TRBJ2-1; TRBD2 agrees at 13 bases. Losses at the gene ends were 3 bases for V and 9 bases for J; bases not matched to a gene: 6. The CDR3 runs to 15 residues. The germline gives CDR1 SGDLS, CDR2 YYNGEE. CDR3 nucleotides: TGTGCCAGCAGCGGACGGGGACTAGCGGGACCTGAGCAGTTCTTC. This codes for CASSGRGLAGPEQFF.

The sample holds one count of this clone. The V call is TRBV9, the J call TRBJ1-1; D is undetermined. V lost 0 bases and J 6 bases, leaving 12 bases between the germline ends. CDR3 size: 14 residues. Germline V gene lookup returns CDR1 SGDLS and CDR2 YYNGEE. The CDR3, as DNA: TGTGCCAGCAGCGTAGCTCCGGGCGTAGCTGAAGCTTTCTTT. It specifies CASSVAPGVAEAFF. Combining the CDR3 with reference TRBV9 and TRBJ1-1 gives the whole variable domain DSGVTQTPKHLITATGQRVTLRCSPRSGDLSVYWYQQSLDQGLQFLIQYYNGEERAKGNILERFSAQQFPDLHSELNLSSLELGDSALYFCASSVAPGVAEAFFGQGTRLTVV.

The J gene is TRBJ2-7, the V gene TRBV12-5; D uncertain. The V gene lost 0 bases and the J gene lost 6 bases, with 12 bases spanning the gap. Germline CDR1 and CDR2: LGHNT and FRNRAP. This CDR3 has 14 amino acids. The CDR3 nucleotides are TGTGCTAGTGGTTTGGTACTTAGTGAGGCCGAGCAGTACTTC. Translated: CASGLVLSEAEQYF.

The rearrangement uses TRBV5-4 and TRBJ2-5; 8 nucleotides match TRBD1. This CDR3 comprises 17 residues. CDR1 is SGHNT, CDR2 YYREEE, per germline (reference sequence). V lost 2 bases to trimming and J lost 4 bases; unmatched junction nucleotides: 13. The CDR3 here is CASSLGDRGGLGETQYF. The CDR3 DNA follows: TGTGCCAGCAGCTTAGGTGACAGGGGAGGTTTGGGAGAGACCCAGTACTTC.

The V gene is TRBV18, the J gene TRBJ2-3; weak D call: TRBD2 (6 bases). This CDR3 has 15 amino acids. V lost 3 bases and J 3 bases, leaving 13 bases between the germline ends. The germline V gene encodes CDR1 KGHSH and CDR2 LQKENI. CDR3 DNA sequence: TGTGCCAGCTCACCCGCTGGCCGGGGGACAGATACGCAGTATTTT. This codes for CASSPAGRGTDTQYF.

A note on this clone: Other DNA sequences in the same sample also yield this CDR3. V and J are TRBV7-3 and TRBJ1-3; possible D gene TRBD1, 5 bases. The V and J ends lost 2 bases and 0 bases respectively, with 11 bases between them. Looked up from germline, CDR1 is SGHTA and CDR2 is FQGTGA. The CDR3 is made up of 16 amino acids. DNA of the CDR3: TGTGCCAGCAGCTTAGGGACGGGCTCCTCTGGAAACACCATATATTTT. Its translation is CASSLGTGSSGNTIYF.

CDR3 nucleotides: TGTGCCAGCAGCTTGGAGGTCAGGGGTACCCTTTTCATCTACGAGCAGTACTTC. Protein: CASSLEVRGTLFIYEQYF. This sequence joins TRBV5-4 and TRBJ2-7; D is perhaps TRBD1 (6 bases). Per the germline V gene, CDR1 is SGHNT and CDR2 is YYREEE (reference sequence). This CDR3 is 18 amino acids long. Trimming cost V 0 bases and J 3 bases, with 22 bases left between them.

The gene calls are TRBV28 and TRBJ1-4; D is undetermined. Per the germline V gene, CDR1 is MDHEN and CDR2 is SYDVKM. Trimming stripped 10 bases from V and 6 bases from J, with 12 bases between. The CDR3 sequence is 12 residues long. The CDR3 is CATDGSHEKLFF. The DNA of the CDR3 is TGTGCCACCGATGGATCTCATGAAAAACTGTTTTTT.

The chain uses TRBV30 and TRBJ1-2, with D possibly matching TRBD1 (6 bases). Germline V gene data show CDR1 as GTSNPN and CDR2 as SVGIG (reference sequence). The CDR3 contains 11 residues. Trimming stripped 7 bases from V and 5 bases from J, with 11 bases between. The CDR3, as DNA: TGTGCCTCACAGGGAGGGTATGGCTACACCTTC. The encoded protein is CASQGGYGYTF.

This chain uses TRBV7-9 with TRBJ1-4; possible D gene TRBD1, 5 bases. The CDR3 runs to 14 residues. Germline loops: CDR1 SEHNR, CDR2 FQNEAQ (reference sequence). V dropped 5 bases and J dropped 6 bases, with 13 bases sitting between them. CDR3 amino acids: CASSIGHVDEKLFF. The CDR3 DNA reads as TGTGCCAGCAGCATAGGACACGTAGATGAAAAACTGTTTTTT.

The CDR3 protein is CASSVAGGVGEKLFF. Here the CDR3 DNA reads TGTGCCAGCAGCGTAGCTGGGGGGGTAGGAGAAAAACTGTTTTTT. The chain carries TRBV9 and TRBJ1-4, with D maybe TRBD1 (5 bases). Germline CDR1 is SGDLS and CDR2 is YYNGEE. Trimming stripped 0 bases from V and 8 bases from J, with 14 bases between. This CDR3 has 15 residues. Using reference TRBV9 and TRBJ1-4 for the parts outside the CDR3, the full variable domain is DSGVTQTPKHLITATGQRVTLRCSPRSGDLSVYWYQQSLDQGLQFLIQYYNGEERAKGNILERFSAQQFPDLHSELNLSSLELGDSALYFCASSVAGGVGEKLFFGSGTQLSVL.

This clone was seen just once. The chain uses TRBV13 and TRBJ1-3; 7 positions match TRBD1. The CDR3 runs to 15 residues. With V trimmed by 6 bases and J by 4 bases, 9 bases remained unmatched. The germline CDR1 and CDR2 sequences are PRHDT and FYEKMQ (reference sequence). DNA for the CDR3: TGTGCCAGCAGTGCCAACAGGGGTTCAGGAAACACCATATATTTT. Translated, it gives CASSANRGSGNTIYF.

This clone showed up just a few times. The rearrangement links TRBV15 to TRBJ2-7, with D uncertain. Deletions cut 1 base from V and 1 base from J, with 14 bases between. The CDR3 extends over 16 amino acids. The germline gives CDR1 LNHNV, CDR2 YYDKDF (reference sequence). The CDR3 sequence is CATSRGRQSTSYEQYF. Here the CDR3 DNA reads TGTGCCACCAGCAGAGGTCGTCAATCGACATCCTACGAGCAGTACTTC.

This clone came up once. The chain is built from TRBV6-5 and TRBJ1-4; TRBD1 matches 7 bases. Per germline, CDR1 MNHEY and CDR2 SVGAGI. V gave up 4 bases and J gave up 3 bases; unmatched junction bases: 5. The CDR3 has 15 amino acids. DNA for the CDR3: TGTGCCAGCAGTTCTTATGGGACAGCTAATGAAAAACTGTTTTTT. Translating it yields CASSSYGTANEKLFF.